These 10 T cell receptor beta chains share one sample of origin, sequenced in a study of fetal regulatory T cell absence and autoimmunity. Sequencing used immunoSEQ multiplex PCR; TCRdb keeps in-frame clones, though not all of them. The sample shows around 100,000 clones, less than 80% of them seen only once. Sequencing was done on a sample of pancreas tissue. These receptors came from a male donor with IPEX syndrome.

Of note for this clone: The sample holds other DNA sequences that translate to the same CDR3. The chain couples TRBV19 to TRBJ2-7; 10 nucleotides match TRBD1. The CDR3 spans 14 residues. The trim removed 1 base at V and 3 bases at J, leaving 0 bases unmatched. Germline V gives CDR1 LNHDA, CDR2 SQIVND (reference sequence). The CDR3 is CASSIGTGGYEQYF. The CDR3 DNA sequence: TGTGCCAGTAGTATAGGGACAGGGGGCTACGAGCAGTACTTC.

The chain recombines TRBV19 with TRBJ1-5; D is undetermined. Germline V gene data show CDR1 as LNHDA and CDR2 as SQIVND (reference sequence). This CDR3 spans 16 amino acids. Between the trimmed V and J ends, which lost 0 bases and 0 bases, there was a span of 9 bases. The CDR3 coding sequence is TGTGCCAGTAGTATAGATGGCGCCTCTAGCAATCAGCCCCAGCATTTT. Its translation is CASSIDGASSNQPQHF.

CDR3 nucleotides: TGCGCCAGCAGCTTGGGGACAGTCTCCTACGAGCAGTACTTC. It encodes CASSLGTVSYEQYF. V and J are TRBV5-1 and TRBJ2-7, with D perhaps TRBD1 (6 bases). This CDR3 comprises 14 residues. Germline V gene data show CDR1 as SGHRS and CDR2 as YFSETQ. Trimming pared 0 bases from V and 0 bases from J, leaving 7 bases between.

The J gene is TRBJ2-3, the V gene TRBV5-1; 13 bases map to TRBD2. The CDR3 consists of 18 residues. The trim removed 2 bases at V and 2 bases at J, leaving 8 bases unmatched. Germline CDR1 SGHRS, CDR2 YFSETQ. CDR3 region: CASSFAGLAGLFTDTQYF. The CDR3 DNA is TGCGCCAGCAGCTTTGCGGGACTAGCGGGACTCTTCACAGATACGCAGTATTTT.

Only a few counts were recorded for this clone. The gene calls are TRBV7-2 and TRBJ1-2; possibly TRBD1 for D (5 bases). This CDR3 region has 15 residues. The germline CDR1 and CDR2 sequences are SGHTA and FQGNSA. V lost 2 bases and J lost 2, with 12 bases in between. CDR3 nucleotides: TGTGCCAGCAGCTTACAGGGAACGTCAAACTATGGCTACACCTTC. Translated: CASSLQGTSNYGYTF. Filled out from reference TRBV7-2 and TRBJ1-2, the complete variable domain reads GAGVSQSPSNKVTEKGKDVELRCDPISGHTALYWYRQSLGQGLEFLIYFQGNSAPDKSGLPSDRFSAERTGGSVSTLTIQRTQQEDSAVYLCASSLQGTSNYGYTFGSGTRLTVV.

V and J are TRBV5-4 and TRBJ2-2; no firm D call. The germline V gene has CDR1 SGHNT and CDR2 YYREEE (reference sequence). Trimming stripped 4 bases from V and 4 bases from J, with 5 bases between. The CDR3 covers 12 residues. For the CDR3, the DNA is TGTGCCAGCAGCGGGTCCACCGGGGAGCTGTTTTTT. Protein: CASSGSTGELFF.

This clone has just a few counts. The chain has TRBV30 and TRBJ2-7; D not resolved. V was clipped by 2 bases and J by 6 bases, with 11 bases between them. Germline V CDR1 and CDR2: GTSNPN, SVGIG (reference sequence). The CDR3 length is 12 residues. In DNA, the CDR3 is TGTGCCTGGAGTCCACGAGGCGGCGAGCAGTACTTC. It is translated as CAWSPRGGEQYF.

The rearrangement links TRBV4-2 to TRBJ1-2; D remains ambiguous. The length of the CDR3 is 15 residues. CDR1 is LGHNA and CDR2 is YNFKEQ in the germline V gene. Trimming removed 1 base from V and 1 base from J, with 10 bases in between. The CDR3 DNA reads TGTGCCAGCAGCCAAGCGGGCAGTAATAACTATGGCTACACCTTC. Residues: CASSQAGSNNYGYTF.

The rearrangement links TRBV19 to TRBJ1-6; 10 bases are a match to TRBD1. V gave up 1 base and J gave up 6 bases; unmatched junction bases: 0. The CDR3 contains 15 residues. Germline V gene sequence: CDR1 LNHDA, CDR2 SQIVND (reference sequence). The CDR3 bases are TGTGCCAGTAGTATAGGACAGGGGGCTAATTCACCCCTCCACTTT. Translated, it gives CASSIGQGANSPLHF.

CDR3 in DNA: TGTGCCAGCAGCTTACGCGGGATCACCGGGGAGCTGTTTTTT. Encoded protein: CASSLRGITGELFF. This chain links TRBV11-3 with TRBJ2-2; D might be TRBD2 (6 bases). Germline loops: CDR1 SGHNT, CDR2 YENEEA. With 2 bases removed from V and 4 bases from J, the gap between germline ends came to 8 bases. CDR3 length equals 14 residues.